A single sample is the source of the 22 T cell receptor beta chains below, sequenced in a study of identifying expanded T cells in peripheral blood. Clones were sequenced by immunoSEQ multiplex PCR, and TCRdb holds only the in-frame ones, with some missing. The top ten clones hold around 7% of a sample with about 82,000 clones, 70% to 90% of them seen once. The material sequenced was blood. The receptors come from a person between 18 and 75 years old in good health.

This clone came up once. The J gene is TRBJ2-7, the V gene TRBV5-1; tentative D call: TRBD1 (6 bases). Trimming stripped 2 bases from V and 2 bases from J, with 14 bases between. The CDR3 length is 15 residues. In germline, CDR1 is SGHRS, CDR2 YFSETQ. The CDR3 reads CASSLALDSAYEQYF. The CDR3 nucleotides read TGCGCCAGCAGCTTAGCATTGGACAGCGCCTACGAGCAGTACTTC.

This chain links TRBV5-4 with TRBJ1-1; a possible D gene is TRBD1 (5 bases). The CDR3 length is 14 residues. Germline-derived CDR1 and CDR2 are SGHNT and YYREEE (reference sequence). The V end was cut by 5 bases, the J end by 5 bases, with 16 bases between. The CDR3 is CASRRPGRRTEAFF. DNA for the CDR3: TGTGCCAGCAGGCGGCCGGGACGCCGAACTGAAGCTTTCTTT.

The CDR3 coding sequence is TGTGCCAGTATTCCGACAGGGCACTATGGCTACACCTTC. It codes for CASIPTGHYGYTF. The rearrangement uses TRBV19 and TRBJ1-2; 7 bases line up with TRBD1. V lost 7 bases, J lost 3 bases, and 5 bases stayed unmatched. Germline-derived CDR1 and CDR2 are LNHDA and SQIVND (reference sequence). The CDR3 is 13 amino acids.

The J gene is TRBJ2-3, the V gene TRBV29-1; TRBD1 agrees at 9 bases. The V gene end was trimmed by 5 bases and the J gene end by 4 bases; junction bases not matched to a gene: 10. CDR1 SQVTM and CDR2 ANQGSEA come from the germline V gene. The CDR3 totals 15 residues. The CDR3: CSVIPRDRDADTQYF. CDR3 bases: TGCAGCGTTATTCCCCGGGACAGGGATGCAGATACGCAGTATTTT.

This clone has just one count. The chain carries TRBV7-8 and TRBJ2-7; the D gene could be TRBD1 or TRBD2 (7 bases each). There are 14 residues in the CDR3. Deletions cut 5 bases from V and 1 base from J, with 12 bases between. CDR1 is SGHVS and CDR2 is FQNEAQ in the germline V gene. This chain's CDR3 is CASSPGGGSYEQYF. CDR3 nucleotides: TGTGCCAGCAGCCCAGGGGGAGGGTCCTACGAGCAGTACTTC.

The chain joins TRBV5-1 to TRBJ1-1; tentative D call: TRBD1 (5 bases). The length of the CDR3 is 14 residues. Germline V CDR1 and CDR2: SGHRS, YFSETQ. The germline V and J ends were trimmed by 0 bases and 4 bases, with 10 bases remaining between them. The CDR3 spells CASSLEAGVTEAFF. The CDR3 DNA follows: TGCGCCAGCAGCTTGGAGGCGGGGGTCACTGAAGCTTTCTTT.

This clone was detected only once. The rearrangement uses TRBV25-1 and TRBJ1-3; D may be TRBD1 (6 bases). The germline V gene has CDR1 MGHDK and CDR2 SYGVNS. Trimming took 4 bases from V and 0 from J, leaving 7 bases between them. This CDR3 has 14 residues. CDR3 sequence (DNA): TGTGCCAGCAGTGGGGACATCTCTGGAAACACCATATATTTT. As protein: CASSGDISGNTIYF.

The chain joins TRBV19 to TRBJ2-7; TRBD1 agrees at 7 bases. Looked up from germline, CDR1 is LNHDA and CDR2 is SQIVND (reference sequence). This CDR3 region has 15 residues. V gave up 4 bases and J gave up 3 bases; unmatched junction bases: 9. CDR3 amino acids: CASSRTQGRIYEQYF. The DNA of the CDR3 is TGTGCCAGTAGTAGGACACAGGGGAGAATCTACGAGCAGTACTTC. Drawing the rest from reference TRBV19 and TRBJ2-7, the complete variable domain is DGGITQSPKYLFRKEGQNVTLSCEQNLNHDAMYWYRQDPGQGLRLIYYSQIVNDFQKGDIAEGYSVSREKKESFPLTVTSAQKNPTAFYLCASSRTQGRIYEQYFGPGTRLTVT.

The chain recombines TRBV6-1 with TRBJ1-1; D unresolved. The CDR3 loop spans 15 amino acids. CDR1 and CDR2 from the germline V gene are MNHNS and SASEGT. The germline V and J ends were trimmed by 9 bases and 1 base, with 18 bases remaining between them. CDR3 nucleotide sequence: TGTGCCAGTTCCCCTCCAGGCGGTAGGAACACTGAAGCTTTCTTT. It codes for CASSPPGGRNTEAFF.

The chain links TRBV7-2 to TRBJ2-6; 9 bases fit TRBD1. Trimming at V came to 4 bases and at J to 4 bases, leaving 8 bases not matched to a gene. Germline CDR1 is SGHTA and CDR2 is FQGNSA. The CDR3 loop spans 17 amino acids. The CDR3 protein is CASSSLRDRAGANVLTF. The DNA of the CDR3 is TGTGCCAGCAGCTCGCTCAGGGACAGGGCCGGGGCCAACGTCCTGACTTTC.

This clone was seen once. The chain carries TRBV7-8 and TRBJ2-7; D assignment may be TRBD1 or TRBD2 (5 bases each). The V and J ends lost 5 bases and 3 bases respectively, with 14 bases between them. The CDR3 sequence is 14 residues long. CDR1 is SGHVS, CDR2 FQNEAQ, per germline. CDR3 sequence reads: CASSQIGAFYEQYF. CDR3 DNA sequence: TGTGCCAGCAGCCAGATCGGGGCCTTCTACGAGCAGTACTTC. The full variable domain, with the rest looked up from reference TRBV7-8 and TRBJ2-7, is GAGVSQSPRYKVAKRGQDVALRCDPISGHVSLFWYQQALGQGPEFLTYFQNEAQLDKSGLPSDRFFAERPEGSVSTLKIQRTQQEDSAVYLCASSQIGAFYEQYFGPGTRLTVT.

This clone appeared once. The V gene is TRBV2, the J gene TRBJ2-7; possibly TRBD1 for D (5 bases). Germline CDR1 and CDR2: SNHLY and FYNNEI. V gave up 2 bases and J gave up 6 bases, with 5 bases separating them. This CDR3 is 11 amino acids long. CDR3 loop: CASSERGEQYF. CDR3 sequence (DNA): TGTGCCAGCAGTGAAAGGGGCGAGCAGTACTTC.

The chain combines TRBV2 with TRBJ1-1; D not certain. In germline, CDR1 is SNHLY, CDR2 FYNNEI. Trimming shortened V by 3 bases and J by 3 bases, and 5 bases separated the two germline ends. CDR3 size: 12 residues. CDR3 DNA: TGTGCCAGCAGTGAGTTTGACACTGAAGCTTTCTTT. Encoded protein: CASSEFDTEAFF.

The CDR3 region has the DNA TGTGCCAGCTCCAAGGGACAGGGTAACACTGAAGCTTTCTTT. Translated, it gives CASSKGQGNTEAFF. The V and J genes are TRBV18 and TRBJ1-1; 9 bases fit TRBD1. Trimming cost V 6 bases and J 2 bases; bases outside gene matches: 4. The CDR3 has 14 amino acids. CDR1 is KGHSH, CDR2 LQKENI, per germline. Complete variable domain (other parts from reference TRBV18 and TRBJ1-1): NAGVMQNPRHLVRRRGQEARLRCSPMKGHSHVYWYRQLPEEGLKFMVYLQKENIIDESGMPKERFSAEFPKEGPSILRIQQVVRGDSAAYFCASSKGQGNTEAFFGQGTRLTVV.

The chain links TRBV19 to TRBJ1-1; 8 bases fit TRBD1. Germline lookup yields CDR1 LNHDA and CDR2 SQIVND (reference sequence). This CDR3 is 13 amino acids long. Germline trimming cut 5 bases from V and 6 bases from J; bases unmatched to any gene: 5. CDR3 protein: CASSQGQASEAFF. As DNA, the CDR3 is TGTGCCAGTAGTCAGGGACAGGCGTCTGAAGCTTTCTTT.

V and J are TRBV27 and TRBJ1-2; D is unresolved. Between the trimmed V and J ends, which lost 1 base and 0 bases, there was a span of 9 bases. The CDR3 covers 15 residues. Germline values: CDR1 MNHEY, CDR2 SMNVEV (reference sequence). The CDR3 here is CASSLFPRTNYGYTF. DNA for the CDR3: TGTGCCAGCAGTTTATTCCCCAGAACTAACTATGGCTACACCTTC.

The chain has TRBV19 and TRBJ1-2, with 10 bases aligning to TRBD1. The CDR3 consists of 14 residues. Trimming cost V 6 bases and J 5 bases; bases outside gene matches: 6. Germline V gene data show CDR1 as LNHDA and CDR2 as SQIVND (reference sequence). Written as DNA, the CDR3 is TGTGCCAGTAGGGGGAGACAGGGGGCGTATGGCTACACCTTC. Translation gives CASRGRQGAYGYTF.

This chain connects TRBV15 to TRBJ2-3, with D perhaps matching TRBD1 (5 bases). V lost 5 bases to trimming and J lost 4 bases, with 13 bases between them. The CDR3 is 14 residues long. The germline V gene encodes CDR1 LNHNV and CDR2 YYDKDF (reference sequence). The CDR3 region is CATSPTGGADTQYF. DNA for the CDR3: TGTGCCACCAGCCCCACAGGTGGTGCAGATACGCAGTATTTT.

The chain uses TRBV5-1 and TRBJ1-1; D is uncertain. This CDR3 region has 13 residues. Per germline, CDR1 SGHRS and CDR2 YFSETQ. V was pared by 2 bases and J by 1 base, with 6 bases between. The CDR3 protein is CASSLNWNTEAFF. The CDR3 nucleotides read TGCGCCAGCAGCTTAAACTGGAACACTGAAGCTTTCTTT.

The rearrangement joins TRBV6-6 to TRBJ2-7, with TRBD2 matching over 7 bases. The junction had 2 bases not matched to a gene; V was cut back by 6 bases and J by 3 bases. The CDR3 covers 12 residues. In germline, CDR1 is MNHNY, CDR2 SVGAGI (reference sequence). Here the CDR3 reads CASSGTIYEQYF. The CDR3 DNA follows: TGTGCCAGCAGCGGGACTATCTACGAGCAGTACTTC.

The chain is built from TRBV18 and TRBJ1-1; tentatively, D is TRBD1 (6 bases). The germline CDR1 and CDR2 sequences are KGHSH and LQKENI. The V end was cut by 6 bases, the J end by 3 bases, with 14 bases between. This CDR3 spans 14 amino acids. CDR3 residues: CASSPQGSDTEAFF. CDR3 coding DNA: TGTGCCAGCTCGCCCCAGGGGTCGGACACTGAAGCTTTCTTT.

V gene TRBV11-3 combines with J gene TRBJ2-7; D unresolved. CDR3 size: 14 residues. Germline CDR1 SGHNT, CDR2 YENEEA. Trimming shortened V by 6 bases and J by 0 bases, and 12 bases separated the two germline ends. In DNA, the CDR3 is TGTGCCAGCAGATTAAACAGAGACTCCTACGAGCAGTACTTC. This sequence encodes CASRLNRDSYEQYF.